This TCR beta chain was recorded in a study of T cell responses to AZD1222 COVID-19 vaccine. The V end lost 7 bases, the J end lost 0 bases, and 13 bases lay between the germline ends. The CDR3 totals 15 residues. TCRdb's table, derived via immunoSEQ multiplex PCR, lists solely in-frame clones and lacks some. The data hold approximately 170,000 clones, with around nine tenths observed a single time. The J gene is TRBJ1-5, the V gene TRBV23-1, with D perhaps TRBD1 (5 bases). TRBV23-1 is known as an ORF, though its function is uncertain. The starting material was peripheral blood, obtained 28 days after the second AZD1222 dose. The origin of this receptor is an adult who received the AZD1222 COVID-19 vaccine. As DNA, the CDR3 is TGCGCCAGCATACACAGGATGATTAGCAATCAGCCCCAGCATTTT. Protein: CASIHRMISNQPQHF.